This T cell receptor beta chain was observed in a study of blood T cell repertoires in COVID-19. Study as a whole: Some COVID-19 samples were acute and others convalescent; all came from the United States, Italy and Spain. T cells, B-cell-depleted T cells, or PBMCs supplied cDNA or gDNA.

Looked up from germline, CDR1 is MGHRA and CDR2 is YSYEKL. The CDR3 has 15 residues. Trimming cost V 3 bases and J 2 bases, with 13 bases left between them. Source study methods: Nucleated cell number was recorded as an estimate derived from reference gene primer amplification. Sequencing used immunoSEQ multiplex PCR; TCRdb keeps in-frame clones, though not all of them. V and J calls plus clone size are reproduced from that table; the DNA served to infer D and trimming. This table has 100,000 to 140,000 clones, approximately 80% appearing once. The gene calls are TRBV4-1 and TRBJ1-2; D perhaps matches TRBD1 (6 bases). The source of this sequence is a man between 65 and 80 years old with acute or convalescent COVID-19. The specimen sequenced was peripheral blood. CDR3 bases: TGCGCCAGCAGCCACCAAGACAGGCCAAACTATGGCTACACCTTC. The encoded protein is CASSHQDRPNYGYTF.